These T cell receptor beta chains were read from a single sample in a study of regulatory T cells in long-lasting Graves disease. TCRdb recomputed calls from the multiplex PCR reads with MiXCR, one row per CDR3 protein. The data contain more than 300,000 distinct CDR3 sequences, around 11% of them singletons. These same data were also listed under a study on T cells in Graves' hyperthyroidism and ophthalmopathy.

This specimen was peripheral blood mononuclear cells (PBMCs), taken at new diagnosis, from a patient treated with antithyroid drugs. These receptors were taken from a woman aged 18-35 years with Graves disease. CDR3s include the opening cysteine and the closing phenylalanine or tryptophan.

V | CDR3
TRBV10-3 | CAISESPGQGAGELFF
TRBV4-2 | CASSQLSGGAGGTDTQYF
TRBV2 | CASRGAGVVLGNEQFF
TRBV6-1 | CASDRGAGSGYGYTF
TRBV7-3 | CASSLWSTGELFF
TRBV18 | CASKPARETQYF
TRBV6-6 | CASSYSSFSVRAGGPRDEQFF
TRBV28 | CASSLARGYGYTF
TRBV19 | CASKNIGGGLNRKPQHF
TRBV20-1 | CSATRGDSLYNEQFF
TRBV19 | CASSEMSAGFTDTQYF